A single count supports the clone carrying this T cell receptor (beta chain). Its antigen is unidentified. This CDR3 is 16 amino acids long. The V gene lost 4 bases and the J gene lost 7 bases, with 22 bases spanning the gap. The germline gives CDR1 SGDLS, CDR2 YYNGEE. These data come from a study of OX40 agonist ivuxolimab in advanced cancers. Study-level background: The group had a mean age of around 60 years, ranged from 23 to 79, and was around 86% male. Study-level findings and limits: Researchers report that CD8+ T cells had, on average, more expanded clones than CD4+.

TCRdb's copy holds only in-frame clones and misses some; the assay was immunoSEQ multiplex PCR. The sample records some 76,000 clones, around nine tenths being singletons. This clonotype originated in an adult with an advanced solid tumor such as melanoma, head and neck, liver or kidney cancer. This rearrangement joins TRBV9 to TRBJ2-3; D is unresolved. The sample here was CD4+ or CD8+ T cells sorted from blood, taken in a trial of the OX40 agonist ivuxolimab. The CDR3: CASSPSDSRVMNTQYF. The DNA of the CDR3 is TGTGCCAGCAGCCCTTCCGACTCTCGTGTCATGAATACGCAGTATTTT. The full variable domain, its missing parts supplied by reference TRBV9 and TRBJ2-3, is DSGVTQTPKHLITATGQRVTLRCSPRSGDLSVYWYQQSLDQGLQFLIQYYNGEERAKGNILERFSAQQFPDLHSELNLSSLELGDSALYFCASSPSDSRVMNTQYFGPGTRLTVL.